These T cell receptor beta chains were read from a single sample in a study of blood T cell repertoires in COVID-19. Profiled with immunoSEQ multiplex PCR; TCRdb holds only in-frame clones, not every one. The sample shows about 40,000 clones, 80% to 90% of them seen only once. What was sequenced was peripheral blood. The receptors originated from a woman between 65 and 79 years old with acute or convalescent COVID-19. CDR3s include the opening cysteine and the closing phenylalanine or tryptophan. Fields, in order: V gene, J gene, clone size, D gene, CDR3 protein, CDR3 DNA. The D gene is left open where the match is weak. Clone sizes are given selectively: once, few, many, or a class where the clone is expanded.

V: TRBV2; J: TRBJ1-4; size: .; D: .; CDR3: CASSGGGTMEKLFF; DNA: TGTGCCAGCAGTGGGGGGGGGACTATGGAAAAACTGTTTTTT
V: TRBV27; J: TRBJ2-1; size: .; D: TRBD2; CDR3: CASSLAGTSVNEQFF; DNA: TGTGCCAGCAGCCTAGCCGGGACTAGTGTCAATGAGCAGTTCTTC
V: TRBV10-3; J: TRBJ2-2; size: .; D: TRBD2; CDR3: CAISEREETTGELFF; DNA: TGTGCCATCAGTGAGCGGGAGGAGACCACCGGGGAGCTGTTTTTT
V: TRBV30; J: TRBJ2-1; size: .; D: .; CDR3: CAWSVGGHLFEQFF; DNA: TGTGCCTGGAGTGTCGGGGGGCATCTCTTTGAGCAGTTCTTC
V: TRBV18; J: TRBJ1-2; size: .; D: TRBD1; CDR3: CASSPDRVGYTF; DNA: TGTGCCAGCTCACCAGACAGGGTTGGCTACACCTTC
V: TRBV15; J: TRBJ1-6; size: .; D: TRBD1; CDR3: CATSNRGYDSPLHF; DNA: TGTGCCACCAGCAACAGGGGCTATGATTCACCCCTCCACTTT
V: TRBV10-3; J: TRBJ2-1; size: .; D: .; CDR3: CAISETTGRHNEQFF; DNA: TGTGCCATCAGTGAGACGACAGGGAGGCACAATGAGCAGTTCTTC
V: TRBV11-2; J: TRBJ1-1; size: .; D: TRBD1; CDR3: CASSLDLLNRDRVSEAFF; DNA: TGTGCCAGCAGCTTAGATCTTCTAAACCGGGACAGGGTGTCTGAAGCTTTCTTT
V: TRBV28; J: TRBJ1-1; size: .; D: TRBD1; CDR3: CASSLRRGRMNTEAFF; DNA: TGTGCCAGCAGTTTGCGGAGGGGGCGCATGAACACTGAAGCTTTCTTT
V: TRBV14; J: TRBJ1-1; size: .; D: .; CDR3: CASSHETLRPYTEAFF; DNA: TGTGCCAGCAGCCATGAAACTCTCAGGCCGTACACTGAAGCTTTCTTT
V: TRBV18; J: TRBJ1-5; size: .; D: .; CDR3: CASSPQGYSNQPQHF; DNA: TGTGCCAGCTCACCTCAGGGATATAGCAATCAGCCCCAGCATTTT
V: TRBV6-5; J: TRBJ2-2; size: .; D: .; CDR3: CASSYWQDTGELFF; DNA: TGTGCCAGCAGTTACTGGCAGGACACCGGGGAGCTGTTTTTT
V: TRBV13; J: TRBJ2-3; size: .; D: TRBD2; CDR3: CASRRDYTDTQYF; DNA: TGTGCCAGCAGGCGGGACTACACAGATACGCAGTATTTT
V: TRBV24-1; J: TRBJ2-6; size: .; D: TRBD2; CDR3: CATSDQGTSGYSSGANVLTF; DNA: TGTGCCACCAGTGATCAAGGGACTAGCGGGTATTCCTCTGGGGCCAACGTCCTGACTTTC
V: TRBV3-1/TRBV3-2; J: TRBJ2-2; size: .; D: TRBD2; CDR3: CASSQAGGLTGELFF; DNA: TGTGCCAGCAGCCAGGCGGGGGGGCTCACCGGGGAGCTGTTTTTT
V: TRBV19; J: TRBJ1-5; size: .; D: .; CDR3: CASSIWGLNNQPQHF; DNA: TGTGCCAGTAGTATTTGGGGACTAAACAATCAGCCCCAGCATTTT
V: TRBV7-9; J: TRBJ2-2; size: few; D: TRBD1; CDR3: CASSTGQGQNTGELFF; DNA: TGTGCCAGCAGCACGGGACAGGGGCAGAACACCGGGGAGCTGTTTTTT
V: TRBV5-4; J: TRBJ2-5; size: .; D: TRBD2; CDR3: CAASREGETQYF; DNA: TGTGCCGCGAGCCGGGAGGGGGAGACCCAGTACTTC
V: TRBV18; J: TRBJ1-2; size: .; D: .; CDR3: CASSPDSSYGYTF; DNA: TGTGCCAGCTCACCGGACAGTTCCTATGGCTACACCTTC
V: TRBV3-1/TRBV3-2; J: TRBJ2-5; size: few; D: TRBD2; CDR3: CASSPIRTSGGFETQYF; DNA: TGTGCCAGCAGCCCGATTCGGACTAGCGGGGGTTTTGAGACCCAGTACTTC
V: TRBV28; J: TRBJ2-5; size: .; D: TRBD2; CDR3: CASSDPGGEETQYF; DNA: TGTGCCAGCAGCGACCCGGGAGGCGAAGAGACCCAGTACTTC
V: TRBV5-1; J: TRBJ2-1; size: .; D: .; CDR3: CASSLTLGDGEQFF; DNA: TGCGCCAGCAGCTTGACGCTCGGGGATGGTGAGCAGTTCTTC
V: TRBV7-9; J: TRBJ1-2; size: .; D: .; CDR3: CASSSDLLYGYTF; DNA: TGTGCCAGCAGCTCGGACTTACTTTATGGCTACACCTTC
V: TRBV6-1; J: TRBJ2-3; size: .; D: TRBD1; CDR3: CASSKDRGVGTDTQYF; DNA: TGTGCCAGCAGTAAAGACAGGGGCGTTGGCACAGATACGCAGTATTTT
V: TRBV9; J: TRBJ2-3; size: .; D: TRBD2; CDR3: CASSVIGGGADTQYF; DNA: TGTGCCAGCAGCGTTATTGGGGGGGGTGCAGATACGCAGTATTTT
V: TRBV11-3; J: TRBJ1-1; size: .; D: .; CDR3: CASSSQTQAEAFF; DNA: TGTGCCAGCAGCTCCCAGACCCAGGCTGAAGCTTTCTTT
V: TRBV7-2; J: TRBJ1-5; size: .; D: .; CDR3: CASSLVGGSGQPQHF; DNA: TGTGCCAGCAGCTTAGTCGGGGGATCGGGTCAGCCCCAGCATTTT